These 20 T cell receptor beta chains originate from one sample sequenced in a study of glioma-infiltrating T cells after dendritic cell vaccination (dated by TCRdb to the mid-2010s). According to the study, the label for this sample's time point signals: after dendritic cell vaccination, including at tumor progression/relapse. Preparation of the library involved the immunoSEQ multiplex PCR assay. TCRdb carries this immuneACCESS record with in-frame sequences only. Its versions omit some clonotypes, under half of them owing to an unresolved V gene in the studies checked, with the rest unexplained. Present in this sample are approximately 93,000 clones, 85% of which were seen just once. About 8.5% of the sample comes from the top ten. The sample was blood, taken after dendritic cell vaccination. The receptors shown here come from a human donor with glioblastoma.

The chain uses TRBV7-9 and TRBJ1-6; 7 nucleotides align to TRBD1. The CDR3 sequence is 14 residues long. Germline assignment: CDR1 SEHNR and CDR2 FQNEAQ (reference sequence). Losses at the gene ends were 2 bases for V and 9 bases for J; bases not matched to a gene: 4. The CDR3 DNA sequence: TGTGCCAGCAGCTTACAGGGGGAAGGTTCACCCCTCCACTTT. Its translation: CASSLQGEGSPLHF.

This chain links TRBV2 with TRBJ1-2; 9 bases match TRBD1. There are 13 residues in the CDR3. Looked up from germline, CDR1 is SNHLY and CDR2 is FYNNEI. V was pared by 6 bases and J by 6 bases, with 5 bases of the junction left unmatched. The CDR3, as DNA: TGTGCCAGCAGGGTACAGGGGGCGGATGGCTACACCTTC. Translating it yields CASRVQGADGYTF.

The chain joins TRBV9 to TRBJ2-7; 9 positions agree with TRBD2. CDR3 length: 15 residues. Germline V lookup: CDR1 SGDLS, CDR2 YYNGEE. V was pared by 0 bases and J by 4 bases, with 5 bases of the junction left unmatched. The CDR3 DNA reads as TGTGCCAGCAGCGTAGGGGCGGGGGGGCAGTACGAGCAGTACTTC. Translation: CASSVGAGGQYEQYF.

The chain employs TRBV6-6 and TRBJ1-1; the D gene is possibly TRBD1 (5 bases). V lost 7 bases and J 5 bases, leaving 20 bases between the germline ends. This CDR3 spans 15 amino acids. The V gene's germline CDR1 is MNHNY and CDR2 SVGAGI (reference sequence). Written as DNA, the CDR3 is TGTGCCAGCATTATTTCAAGGGGCGTATGGACTGAAGCTTTCTTT. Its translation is CASIISRGVWTEAFF.

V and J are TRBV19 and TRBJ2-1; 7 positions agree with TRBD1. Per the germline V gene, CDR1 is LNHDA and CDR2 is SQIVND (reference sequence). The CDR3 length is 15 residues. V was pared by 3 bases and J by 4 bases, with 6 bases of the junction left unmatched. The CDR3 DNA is TGTGCCAGTAGTATCAAGGGACAGAGTTACAATGAGCAGTTCTTC. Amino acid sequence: CASSIKGQSYNEQFF.

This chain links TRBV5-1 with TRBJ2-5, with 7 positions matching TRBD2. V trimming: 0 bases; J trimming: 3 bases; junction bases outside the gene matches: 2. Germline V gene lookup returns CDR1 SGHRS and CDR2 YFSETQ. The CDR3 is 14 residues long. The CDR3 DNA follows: TGCGCCAGCAGCTTGGGCGGGAGCGAAGAGACCCAGTACTTC. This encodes CASSLGGSEETQYF.

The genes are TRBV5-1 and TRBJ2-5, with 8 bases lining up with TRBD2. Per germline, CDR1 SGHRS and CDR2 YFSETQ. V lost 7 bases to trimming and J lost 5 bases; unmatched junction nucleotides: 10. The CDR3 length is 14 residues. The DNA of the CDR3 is TGCGCCAGCCGCGGCCAGACTAGCGCCGAGACCCAGTACTTC. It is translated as CASRGQTSAETQYF. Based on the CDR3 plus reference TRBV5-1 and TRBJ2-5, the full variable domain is KAGVTQTPRYLIKTRGQQVTLSCSPISGHRSVSWYQQTPGQGLQFLFEYFSETQRNKGNFPGRFSGRQFSNSRSEMNVSTLELGDSALYLCASRGQTSAETQYFGPGTRLLVL.

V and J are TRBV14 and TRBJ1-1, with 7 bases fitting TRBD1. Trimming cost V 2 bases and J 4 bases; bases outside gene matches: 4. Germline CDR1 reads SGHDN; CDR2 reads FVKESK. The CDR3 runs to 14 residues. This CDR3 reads CASSQRQGGTEAFF. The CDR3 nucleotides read TGTGCCAGCAGCCAAAGACAGGGTGGCACTGAAGCTTTCTTT.

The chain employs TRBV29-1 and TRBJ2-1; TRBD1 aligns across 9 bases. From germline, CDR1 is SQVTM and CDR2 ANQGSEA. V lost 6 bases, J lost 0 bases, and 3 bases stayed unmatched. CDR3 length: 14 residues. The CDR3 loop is CSVGTGSSYNEQFF. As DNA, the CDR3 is TGCAGCGTGGGGACAGGGAGCTCCTACAATGAGCAGTTCTTC.

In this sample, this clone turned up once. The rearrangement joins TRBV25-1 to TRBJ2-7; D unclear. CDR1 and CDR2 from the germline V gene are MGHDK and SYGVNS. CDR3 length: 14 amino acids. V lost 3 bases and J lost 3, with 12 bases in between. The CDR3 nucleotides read TGTGCCAGCAGTGAGCCCGGTACAGTCTACGAGCAGTACTTC. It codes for CASSEPGTVYEQYF.

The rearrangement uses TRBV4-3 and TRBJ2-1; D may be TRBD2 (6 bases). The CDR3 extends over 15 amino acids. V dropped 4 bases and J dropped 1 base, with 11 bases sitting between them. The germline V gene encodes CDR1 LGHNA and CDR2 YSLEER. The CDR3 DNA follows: TGCGCCAGCAGCCTGGACTACGCGTCCTACAATGAGCAGTTCTTC. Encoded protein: CASSLDYASYNEQFF.

CDR3 loop: CASSSQGFTEAFF. CDR3 coding DNA: TGCGCCAGCAGCTCACAGGGATTCACTGAAGCTTTCTTT. The gene calls are TRBV5-1 and TRBJ1-1; maybe TRBD1 (6 bases). Germline CDR1 reads SGHRS; CDR2 reads YFSETQ. The CDR3 extends over 13 amino acids. Trimming cost V 3 bases and J 4 bases, with 10 bases left between them.

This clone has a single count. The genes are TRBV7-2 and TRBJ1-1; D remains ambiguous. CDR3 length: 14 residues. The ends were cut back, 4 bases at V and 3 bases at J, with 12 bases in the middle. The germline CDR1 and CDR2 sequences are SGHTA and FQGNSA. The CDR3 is CASSSRTGDTEAFF. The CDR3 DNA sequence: TGTGCCAGCAGCTCCCGGACTGGAGACACTGAAGCTTTCTTT.

This chain's CDR3 is CASSFERTQSPAGEQFF. The CDR3, as DNA: TGCGCCAGCAGCTTCGAAAGAACCCAGTCCCCGGCGGGTGAGCAGTTCTTC. V usage is TRBV5-1 and J usage is TRBJ2-1, with D tentatively TRBD2 (5 bases). Trimming stripped 2 bases from V and 9 bases from J, with 24 bases between. Germline CDR1 reads SGHRS; CDR2 reads YFSETQ. The CDR3 consists of 17 residues. Drawing the rest from reference TRBV5-1 and TRBJ2-1, the complete variable domain is KAGVTQTPRYLIKTRGQQVTLSCSPISGHRSVSWYQQTPGQGLQFLFEYFSETQRNKGNFPGRFSGRQFSNSRSEMNVSTLELGDSALYLCASSFERTQSPAGEQFFGPGTRLTVL.

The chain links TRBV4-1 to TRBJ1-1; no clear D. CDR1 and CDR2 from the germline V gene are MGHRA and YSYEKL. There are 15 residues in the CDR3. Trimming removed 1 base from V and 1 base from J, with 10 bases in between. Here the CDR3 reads CASSQVADKNTEAFF. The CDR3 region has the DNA TGCGCCAGCAGCCAAGTGGCCGACAAGAACACTGAAGCTTTCTTT.

This chain's CDR3 is CASNLGGLVGHEQYF. CDR3 nucleotides: TGTGCCAGCAACCTAGGGGGACTAGTAGGCCACGAGCAGTACTTC. The gene calls are TRBV7-2 and TRBJ2-7; 8 nucleotides agree with TRBD2. V shed 7 bases and J 5 bases; nucleotides not matched to a gene: 13. This CDR3 has 15 amino acids. The germline CDR1 and CDR2 sequences are SGHTA and FQGNSA.

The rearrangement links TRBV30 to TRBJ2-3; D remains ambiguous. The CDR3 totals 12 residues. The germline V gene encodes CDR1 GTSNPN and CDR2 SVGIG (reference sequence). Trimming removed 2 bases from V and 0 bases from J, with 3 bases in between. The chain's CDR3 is CAWSLSTDTQYF. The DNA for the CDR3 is TGTGCCTGGAGTCTAAGCACAGATACGCAGTATTTT.

This CDR3 is CASSAAPGNTEAFF. The CDR3 DNA reads TGTGCCAGCAGTGCCGCACCGGGGAACACTGAAGCTTTCTTT. The chain has TRBV6-4 and TRBJ1-1; no reliable D call. The CDR3 has 14 amino acids. Germline CDR1 reads MRHNA; CDR2 reads SNTAGT. V was clipped by 4 bases and J by 1 base, with 10 bases between them.

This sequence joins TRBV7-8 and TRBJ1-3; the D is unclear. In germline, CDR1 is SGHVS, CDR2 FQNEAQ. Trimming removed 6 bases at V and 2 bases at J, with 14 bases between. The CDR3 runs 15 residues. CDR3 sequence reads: CASRERDRTGNTIYF. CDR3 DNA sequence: TGTGCCAGCAGGGAGAGGGATCGGACTGGAAACACCATATATTTT.

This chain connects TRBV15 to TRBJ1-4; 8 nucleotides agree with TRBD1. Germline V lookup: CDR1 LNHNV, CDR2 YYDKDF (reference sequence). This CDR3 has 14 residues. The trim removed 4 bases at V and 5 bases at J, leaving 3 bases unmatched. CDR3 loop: CATSTGGQNEKLFF. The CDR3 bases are TGTGCCACCAGCACAGGGGGCCAAAATGAAAAACTGTTTTTT.